This T cell receptor beta chain was recovered during a study of T cells in Graves' hyperthyroidism and ophthalmopathy. Trimming shortened V by 2 bases and J by 6 bases, and 16 bases separated the two germline ends. Germline V gene data show CDR1 as MDHEN and CDR2 as SYDVKM. This CDR3 region has 15 residues. Researchers amplified the TCR beta CDR3 regions from RNA transcripts. HTBI primers were employed in a first-round RT-PCR of the TCR CDR3. MiXCR, applied by TCRdb to the multiplex PCR reads, yields one record per CDR3 protein. The sample lists 640,000 or so distinct CDR3 sequences; roughly 15% were seen once. This clonotype was recorded many times.

The chain joins TRBV28 to TRBJ1-1; possible D gene TRBD1, 6 bases. The sequenced material came from blood. The sequence was collected from a woman aged 35 to 49 with Graves' ophthalmopathy. The chain's CDR3 is CASSLESDRYAEAFF. The CDR3 DNA reads as TGTGCCAGCAGTTTAGAAAGTGACAGGTACGCTGAAGCTTTCTTT.